This entry lists 10 T cell receptor beta chains sequenced from one sample in a study of T cells in Graves' hyperthyroidism and ophthalmopathy. The source material, RNA transcripts, was used to amplify TCR beta CDR3 regions. Researchers ran a first-round RT-PCR on the TCR CDR3 using the HTBI primer set. TCRdb redid the calling of the multiplex PCR reads with MiXCR, one entry per CDR3 protein. The sample carries some 320,000 distinct CDR3 sequences, roughly an eighth recorded once. Material for sequencing was blood. These receptors originate from a woman aged 40 to 49 with Graves' ophthalmopathy.

Many counts were recorded for this clonotype. J is TRBJ2-2 and V is TRBV11-2, with D perhaps TRBD2 (6 bases). This CDR3 is built from 15 residues. The V gene lost 1 base and the J gene lost 5 bases, with 11 bases spanning the gap. Germline loops: CDR1 SGHAT, CDR2 FQNNGV. The CDR3 region is CASSLGLVGTGELFF. The CDR3 nucleotides read TGTGCCAGCAGCTTAGGACTAGTTGGGACCGGGGAGCTGTTTTTT.

The V gene is TRBV11-2, the J gene TRBJ2-2; D perhaps matches TRBD2 (5 bases). This CDR3 has 19 residues. Trimming left V 4 bases short and J 1 base short, with 22 bases between. Germline CDR1 and CDR2: SGHAT and FQNNGV. The CDR3 DNA follows: TGTGCCAGCAGCTACGGACTCTCCGGGTCTGGGGTGAACACCGGGGAGCTGTTTTTT. It codes for CASSYGLSGSGVNTGELFF.

This clonotype has only a few counts. V usage is TRBV5-1 and J usage is TRBJ1-1, with 9 positions matching TRBD1. V was clipped by 4 bases and J by 2 bases; unmatched bases: 3. The CDR3 length is 14 residues. Germline CDR1 and CDR2: SGHRS and YFSETQ. The CDR3 loop reads CASSMGQGNTEAFF. CDR3 nucleotides: TGCGCCAGCAGCATGGGACAGGGCAACACTGAAGCTTTCTTT.

This clonotype was found many times. The chain employs TRBV2 and TRBJ2-3; 8 nucleotides match TRBD1. Per germline, CDR1 SNHLY and CDR2 FYNNEI. CDR3 length equals 16 residues. Trimming removed 3 bases from V and 3 bases from J; junction bases left unmatched: 8. The CDR3 DNA follows: TGTGCCAGCAGTGAGGTCGGCAGGGGGCAAACAGATACGCAGTATTTT. It translates to CASSEVGRGQTDTQYF.

In this sample, this clonotype turned up many times. The chain combines TRBV20-1 with TRBJ2-7; D may be TRBD2 (7 bases). Germline V lookup: CDR1 DFQATT, CDR2 SNEGSKA (reference sequence). V lost 1 base, J lost 4 bases, and 29 bases lay in between. The CDR3 is 19 residues long. CDR3 in DNA: TGCAGTGCTAGAGTGTGGAATCGGCAGGGGAGGGTCGGGGGGTACGAGCAGTACTTC. It translates to CSARVWNRQGRVGGYEQYF.

This clonotype was counted ten times or more. The chain is built from TRBV7-2 and TRBJ2-7; D is undetermined. V was pared by 4 bases and J by 2 bases, with 9 bases between. CDR1 and CDR2 from the germline V gene are SGHTA and FQGNSA. The CDR3 is made up of 13 amino acids. The DNA for the CDR3 is TGTGCCAGCAGCTCATACACAGCCTACGAGCAGTACTTC. It yields the protein CASSSYTAYEQYF.

This rearrangement joins TRBV20-1 to TRBJ2-3, with a possible D match to TRBD2 (6 bases). Trimming cost V 4 bases and J 0 bases, with 11 bases left between them. Looked up from germline, CDR1 is DFQATT and CDR2 is SNEGSKA (reference sequence). This CDR3 is built from 14 residues. CDR3 coding DNA: TGCAGTGCTAAACGGGGGACTAGCACAGATACGCAGTATTTT. Amino acid sequence: CSAKRGTSTDTQYF.

This clonotype was counted a few times. This chain joins TRBV3-1 and TRBJ2-1, with unresolved D. CDR1 and CDR2 (germline): LGHDT, YNNKEL (reference sequence). The V end was cut by 0 bases, the J end by 5 bases, with 11 bases between. The CDR3 covers 15 residues. Here the CDR3 DNA reads TGTGCCAGCAGCCAAGAGGGAACTTACCACAATGAGCAGTTCTTC. Its translation: CASSQEGTYHNEQFF.

This chain uses TRBV19 with TRBJ2-3; 13 bases agree with TRBD2. Germline CDR1 is LNHDA and CDR2 is SQIVND (reference sequence). The CDR3 is 17 amino acids. Trimming took 3 bases from V and 1 from J; bases not matched to a gene: 4. In nucleotides, the CDR3 is TGTGCCAGTAGTATCGGGACTAGCGGGGTGGGCACAGATACGCAGTATTTT. This sequence encodes CASSIGTSGVGTDTQYF. Supplemented by reference TRBV19 and TRBJ2-3, the full variable domain reads DGGITQSPKYLFRKEGQNVTLSCEQNLNHDAMYWYRQDPGQGLRLIYYSQIVNDFQKGDIAEGYSVSREKKESFPLTVTSAQKNPTAFYLCASSIGTSGVGTDTQYFGPGTRLTVL.

This clonotype was counted between two and nine times. The rearrangement joins TRBV12-3 or TRBV12-4 to TRBJ2-5; TRBD2 matches at 7 bases. Unmatched junction bases numbered 4, after V lost 1 base and J lost 5 bases. The CDR3 consists of 14 residues. The CDR3 loop reads CASSLVGGPETQYF. Written as DNA, the CDR3 is TGTGCCAGCAGTTTAGTGGGAGGGCCGGAGACCCAGTACTTC.